Reported below is one T cell receptor beta chain. Its specificity is unknown. These data originate in a study of T cells in Graves' hyperthyroidism and ophthalmopathy. General study points: Prediction of ophthalmopathy progression came a median roughly 6.7 months pre-onset.

The CDR3 sequence is 16 residues long. V was pared by 8 bases and J by 7 bases, with 24 bases between. RNA transcripts were the template for amplifying TCR beta CDR3 regions. Carried out on the TCR CDR3, a first-round RT-PCR used the HTBI primer set. TCRdb re-called the multiplex PCR reads with MiXCR, one entry per CDR3 protein. The data show fewer than 450,000 distinct CDR3 sequences, 18% seen once. From approximately 9.3 ml of fresh peripheral blood, PBMCs were isolated. The sequence derives from a man between 18 and 35 years old with Graves' ophthalmopathy. Input material: blood. V usage is TRBV12-3 or TRBV12-4 and J usage is TRBJ1-5, with unresolved D. CDR3 nucleotides: TGTGCCAGCTCCTTCGGGCTATACGGGGAAGAACAGCCCCAGCATTTT. Its protein product is CASSFGLYGEEQPQHF.